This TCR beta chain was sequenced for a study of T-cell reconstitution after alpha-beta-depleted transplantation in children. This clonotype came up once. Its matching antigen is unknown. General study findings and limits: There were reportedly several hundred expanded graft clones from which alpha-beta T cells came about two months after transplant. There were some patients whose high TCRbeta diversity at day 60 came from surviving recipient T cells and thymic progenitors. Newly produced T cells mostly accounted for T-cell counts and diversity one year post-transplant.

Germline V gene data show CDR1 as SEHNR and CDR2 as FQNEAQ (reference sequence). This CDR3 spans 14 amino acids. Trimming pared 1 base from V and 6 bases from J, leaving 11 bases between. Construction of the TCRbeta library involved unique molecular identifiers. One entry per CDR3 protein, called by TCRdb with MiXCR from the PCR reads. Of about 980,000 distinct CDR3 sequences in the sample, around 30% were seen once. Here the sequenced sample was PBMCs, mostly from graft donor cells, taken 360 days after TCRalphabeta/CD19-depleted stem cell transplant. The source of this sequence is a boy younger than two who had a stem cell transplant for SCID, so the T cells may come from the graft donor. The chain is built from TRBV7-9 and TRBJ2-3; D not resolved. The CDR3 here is CASSLVLAADTQYF. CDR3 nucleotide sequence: TGTGCCAGCAGCTTAGTGTTAGCTGCTGATACGCAGTATTTT.